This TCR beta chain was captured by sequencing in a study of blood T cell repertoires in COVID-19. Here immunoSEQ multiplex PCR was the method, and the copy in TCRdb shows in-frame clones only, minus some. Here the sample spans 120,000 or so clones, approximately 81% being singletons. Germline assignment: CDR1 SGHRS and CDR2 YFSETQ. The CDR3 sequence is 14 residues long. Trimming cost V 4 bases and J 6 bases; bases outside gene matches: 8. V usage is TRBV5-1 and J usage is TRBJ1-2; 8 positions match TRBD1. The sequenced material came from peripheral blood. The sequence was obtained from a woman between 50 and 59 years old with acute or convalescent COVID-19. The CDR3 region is CASSLGQGVDGYTF. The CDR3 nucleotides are TGCGCCAGCAGCCTAGGACAGGGAGTCGATGGCTACACCTTC.